One sample yielded the 22 T cell receptor beta chains listed below, sequenced in a study of neurological immune-mediated disorders. TCRdb ran MiXCR on the 5' RACE reads and lists one entry per CDR3 protein. The sample has more than 40,000 distinct CDR3 sequences, 3% to 3.5% seen once. Source material: PBMCs. These receptors were collected from a woman aged 45 to 65 with multiple sclerosis.

This clonotype was found many times. The rearrangement links TRBV7-8 to TRBJ2-5; possible D gene TRBD2, 7 bases. V was trimmed by 4 bases and J by 5 bases, leaving 20 bases between them. Germline CDR1 SGHVS, CDR2 FQNEAQ. This CDR3 comprises 16 residues. CDR3 DNA: TGTGCCAGCAGCTCTGGGGGGGGGGCCCTTCAGGAGACCCAGTACTTC. This sequence encodes CASSSGGGALQETQYF.

At least ten counts were recorded for this clonotype. This sequence joins TRBV20-1 and TRBJ2-1; 7 positions agree with TRBD2. Germline loops: CDR1 DFQATT, CDR2 SNEGSKA (reference sequence). The length of the CDR3 is 13 residues. J gave up 3 bases and V 3 bases, and 2 bases lay outside the gene matches. CDR3 DNA sequence: TGCAGTGCTAGGGGAGGGATCTACAATGAGCAGTTCTTC. This translates into CSARGGIYNEQFF.

In this sample, this clonotype turned up a few times. This chain joins TRBV20-1 and TRBJ2-3; D gene ambiguous. Germline CDR1 reads DFQATT; CDR2 reads SNEGSKA (reference sequence). CDR3 length equals 13 residues. V lost 5 bases, J lost 4 bases, and 13 bases lay in between. CDR3 bases: TGCAGTGCTGTGGCTAACAGCGCAGATACGCAGTATTTT. This gives the protein CSAVANSADTQYF.

This clonotype showed up many times. The rearrangement joins TRBV29-1 to TRBJ2-7; D is possibly TRBD1 or TRBD2 (5 bases each). The CDR3 is 14 amino acids. Trimming pared 1 base from V and 6 bases from J, leaving 16 bases between. Germline V gene sequence: CDR1 SQVTM, CDR2 ANQGSEA. The CDR3, as DNA: TGCAGCGTTGAAGGGCCAGGGCGGGTTTGCGAGCAGTACGTC. Its translation: CSVEGPGRVCEQYV.

This clonotype was seen repeatedly, ten times or more. V usage is TRBV20-1 and J usage is TRBJ1-1; D might be TRBD1 (5 bases). This CDR3 comprises 12 residues. Trimming took 0 bases from V and 5 from J, leaving 7 bases between them. The germline V gene encodes CDR1 DFQATT and CDR2 SNEGSKA (reference sequence). Written as DNA, the CDR3 is TGCAGTGCTAGAGAGGGGGAGACTGAAGCTTTCTTT. It yields the protein CSAREGETEAFF.

This clonotype was counted many times. The genes are TRBV4-1 and TRBJ2-1; TRBD2 matches at 10 bases. V shed 0 bases and J 5 bases; nucleotides not matched to a gene: 4. This CDR3 region has 16 residues. Germline V gene data show CDR1 as MGHRA and CDR2 as YSYEKL. CDR3 residues: CASSQEQAGGNNEQFF. The CDR3 region has the DNA TGCGCCAGCAGCCAAGAACAAGCGGGAGGGAACAATGAGCAGTTCTTC.

This clonotype was seen ten or more times. The chain couples TRBV20-1 to TRBJ2-1, with 7 nucleotides matching TRBD2. Germline CDR1 reads DFQATT; CDR2 reads SNEGSKA (reference sequence). The V gene end was trimmed by 2 bases and the J gene end by 0 bases; junction bases not matched to a gene: 1. CDR3 length equals 14 residues. CDR3 DNA: TGCAGTGCTAGAAGCGGGAACTCCTACAATGAGCAGTTCTTC. Translation: CSARSGNSYNEQFF.

There are many counts of this clonotype. The V and J genes are TRBV7-2 and TRBJ1-5; 8 nucleotides match TRBD1. Germline assignment: CDR1 SGHTA and CDR2 FQGNSA. V lost 6 bases to trimming and J lost 6 bases; unmatched junction nucleotides: 13. The CDR3 runs 16 residues. The CDR3 sequence: CASSLRTGNDVQPQHF. In DNA, the CDR3 is TGTGCCAGCAGTCTTAGGACAGGGAATGATGTTCAGCCCCAGCATTTT.

This clonotype has a count of ten or more. The CDR3 DNA reads TGTGCCAGCGGAGTCAATGAGCAGTTCTTC. Encoded protein: CASGVNEQFF. The chain couples TRBV12-3 or TRBV12-4 to TRBJ2-1; D call uncertain. The CDR3 has 10 amino acids. V lost 8 bases to trimming and J lost 6 bases, with 5 bases between them.

This clonotype ranks as large (0.1 to 1%). J is TRBJ1-1 and V is TRBV6-5, with D maybe TRBD1 (6 bases). This CDR3 has 13 residues. V lost 7 bases and J lost 1, with 10 bases in between. Germline values: CDR1 MNHEY, CDR2 SVGAGI. In DNA form, the CDR3 reads TGTGCCAGCATCGGGGGCGGGAACACTGAAGCTTTCTTT. Translation gives CASIGGGNTEAFF.

This clonotype was counted at least ten times. The CDR3 protein is CASISTTDTQYF. The CDR3 DNA reads TGTGCCAGCATTTCGACCACAGATACGCAGTATTTT. The V gene is TRBV25-1, the J gene TRBJ2-3, with D uncertain. Germline CDR1 is MGHDK and CDR2 is SYGVNS. The V end was cut by 7 bases, the J end by 2 bases, with 7 bases between. This CDR3 region has 12 residues.

This clonotype was recorded at least ten times. The chain uses TRBV18 and TRBJ1-2, with D perhaps matching TRBD1 (5 bases). Germline lookup yields CDR1 KGHSH and CDR2 LQKENI. The CDR3 loop spans 17 amino acids. Trimming took off 0 bases at V and 0 bases at J, with 14 bases between the two ends. Here the CDR3 DNA reads TGTGCCAGCTCACCACCGCCTCGACAGAAAACTAACTATGGCTACACCTTC. The encoded protein is CASSPPPRQKTNYGYTF.

By share, this clonotype ranks as medium-sized. The chain combines TRBV6-5 with TRBJ1-3, with D tentatively TRBD1 (6 bases). The CDR3 is 15 residues long. With 8 bases removed from V and 4 bases from J, the gap between germline ends came to 18 bases. Germline V gene lookup returns CDR1 MNHEY and CDR2 SVGAGI. The CDR3 nucleotides read TGTGCCAGCTCCCCGGAAGGGGGAACGGGAAACACCATATATTTT. Translation: CASSPEGGTGNTIYF.

This clonotype came up many times. The chain links TRBV2 to TRBJ1-1, with TRBD1 matching over 8 bases. Losses at the gene ends were 3 bases for V and 11 bases for J; bases not matched to a gene: 8. Germline V gene sequence: CDR1 SNHLY, CDR2 FYNNEI. There are 13 residues in the CDR3. In nucleotides, the CDR3 is TGTGCCAGCAGTGAGCCCGACAGGGGTGGGGCTTTCTTT. Its protein is CASSEPDRGGAFF. Using reference TRBV2 and TRBJ1-1 for the parts outside the CDR3, the full variable domain is EPEVTQTPSHQVTQMGQEVILRCVPISNHLYFYWYRQILGQKVEFLVSFYNNEISEKSEIFDDQFSVERPDGSNFTLKIRSTKLEDSAMYFCASSEPDRGGAFFGQGTRLTVV.

With respect to this clonotype: This is likely a read error, given that the CDR3 carries no conserved phenylalanine or tryptophan at its end. The chain combines TRBV29-1 with TRBJ2-1, with TRBD2 identical over 12 bases. Germline CDR1 is SQVTM and CDR2 is ANQGSEA. CDR3 length equals 14 residues. With V trimmed by 7 bases and J by 4 bases, 5 bases remained unmatched. CDR3 nucleotides: TGCAGCGCCCCTACTAGCGGGGGGTACAATGAGCAGTTCCTC. Translation gives CSAPTSGGYNEQFL.

This clonotype was picked up many times. This chain uses TRBV5-1 with TRBJ2-7; D tentatively fits TRBD1 or TRBD2 (5 bases each). Trimming stripped 4 bases from V and 0 bases from J, with 14 bases between. The CDR3 has 15 amino acids. The germline V gene has CDR1 SGHRS and CDR2 YFSETQ. CDR3 in DNA: TGCGCCAGCAGCGTCGGGACCGCAAGCTCCTACGAGCAGTACTTC. Protein product: CASSVGTASSYEQYF.

There are many counts of this clonotype. This chain connects TRBV6-6 to TRBJ2-3, with D perhaps TRBD2 (7 bases). V lost 2 bases to trimming and J lost 2 bases, with 11 bases between them. The CDR3 consists of 15 residues. Germline-derived CDR1 and CDR2 are MNHNY and SVGAGI (reference sequence). In DNA, the CDR3 is TGTGCCAGCAGTTACCGGGGGGCACCCACAGATACGCAGTATTTT. This gives the protein CASSYRGAPTDTQYF.

Ten or more counts support this clonotype. The J gene is TRBJ2-1, the V gene TRBV20-1; 16 bases fit TRBD2. This CDR3 spans 21 amino acids. CDR1 is DFQATT, CDR2 SNEGSKA, per germline (reference sequence). The ends lost 2 bases at V and 1 base at J; junction bases unmatched: 14. The CDR3 bases are TGCAGTGCTAGATCGTTATCCGGGACTAGCGGGAGGGCCAGTTCCTACAATGAGCAGTTCTTC. Its translation is CSARSLSGTSGRASSYNEQFF.

This clonotype was seen ten or more times. The chain couples TRBV5-1 to TRBJ2-5; D is perhaps TRBD1 or TRBD2 (6 bases each). CDR1 is SGHRS, CDR2 YFSETQ, per germline. The length of the CDR3 is 14 residues. The V gene lost 3 bases and the J gene lost 4 bases, with 13 bases spanning the gap. This chain's CDR3 is CASSYRGHRETQYF. The DNA for the CDR3 is TGCGCCAGCAGCTACCGGGGGCATCGAGAGACCCAGTACTTC.

This clonotype was counted ten times or more. V and J are TRBV19 and TRBJ2-6; TRBD1 matches 9 bases. The ends lost 3 bases at V and 1 base at J; junction bases unmatched: 4. The CDR3 sequence is 17 residues long. In germline, CDR1 is LNHDA, CDR2 SQIVND (reference sequence). CDR3 amino acids: CASSIAGTGSGANVLTF. The DNA of the CDR3 is TGTGCCAGTAGTATCGCCGGGACAGGGTCTGGGGCCAACGTCCTGACTTTC.

This clonotype occurred a few times. V usage is TRBV28 and J usage is TRBJ1-3, with TRBD1 matching 7 bases. Germline V CDR1 and CDR2: MDHEN, SYDVKM. Unmatched junction bases numbered 12, after V lost 4 bases and J lost 12 bases. The CDR3 is made up of 14 amino acids. This CDR3 is CASSSTGTGKNIYF. CDR3 DNA: TGTGCCAGCAGTTCGACAGGGACTGGAAAAAACATATATTTT.

The V gene is TRBV20-1, the J gene TRBJ2-5; 7 bases agree with TRBD2. Germline V lookup: CDR1 DFQATT, CDR2 SNEGSKA (reference sequence). V lost 5 bases to trimming and J lost 4 bases; unmatched junction nucleotides: 4. The CDR3 is 12 amino acids. CDR3 sequence: CSALTGGETQYF. In DNA, the CDR3 is TGCAGTGCTCTGACGGGGGGAGAGACCCAGTACTTC.